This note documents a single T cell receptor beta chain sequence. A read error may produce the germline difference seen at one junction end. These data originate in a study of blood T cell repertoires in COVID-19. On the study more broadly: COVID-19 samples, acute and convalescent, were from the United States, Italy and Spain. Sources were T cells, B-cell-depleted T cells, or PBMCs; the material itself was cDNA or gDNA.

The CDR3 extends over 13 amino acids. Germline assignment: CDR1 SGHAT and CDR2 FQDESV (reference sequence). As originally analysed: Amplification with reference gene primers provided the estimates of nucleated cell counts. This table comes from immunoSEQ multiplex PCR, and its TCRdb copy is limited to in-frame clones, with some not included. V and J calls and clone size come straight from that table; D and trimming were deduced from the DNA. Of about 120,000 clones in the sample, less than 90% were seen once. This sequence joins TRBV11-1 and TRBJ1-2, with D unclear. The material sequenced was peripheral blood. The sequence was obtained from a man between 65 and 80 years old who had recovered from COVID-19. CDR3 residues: CASSPSTDYSYTF. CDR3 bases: TGTGCCAGCAGCCCCTCGACCGACTATAGCTACACCTTC.